Listed here is a single TCR beta chain. This sample was included in a study of control samples from healthy donors and cancer patients. TCRdb's table, derived via immunoSEQ multiplex PCR, lists solely in-frame clones and lacks some. The sample yields under 140,000 clones, roughly 88% seen once. The TCR sequence derives from an older woman with lung cancer. Input material: PBMCs.

CDR3 sequence reads: CASSRTRGENTEAFF. In DNA form, the CDR3 reads TGTGCCAGCAGCCGTACCAGGGGGGAGAACACTGAAGCTTTCTTT. This chain links TRBV7-6 with TRBJ1-1; 7 positions agree with TRBD1. The CDR3 sequence is 15 residues long. V shed 5 bases, J shed 1 base, and the junction held 7 bases outside the gene matches. CDR1 and CDR2 (germline): SGHVS, FNYEAQ.